This T cell receptor (beta chain) was recovered during a study of CD8 T cells in ankylosing spondylitis. TCRdb itself ran the 5' RACE reads through MiXCR, one entry per CDR3 protein. The table includes 200,000 to 250,000 distinct CDR3 sequences, about 11% detected once. This clonotype has a count of ten or more. This CDR3 contains 17 residues. Germline values: CDR1 SGHVS, CDR2 FQNEAQ. V trimming: 4 bases; J trimming: 0 bases; junction bases outside the gene matches: 6. Sequences were obtained from blood, either unsorted or a sorted T cell fraction (not recorded which). The chain joins TRBV7-8 to TRBJ2-6, with 7 bases that match TRBD1. The receptor's source is a male donor with ankylosing spondylitis or in good health (not recorded which). CDR3 DNA sequence: TGTGCCAGCAGCTACTGGACAGGATTCTCTGGGGCCAACGTCCTGACTTTC. It is translated as CASSYWTGFSGANVLTF.